This note documents a single T cell receptor beta chain sequence. Its antigen is not known. The CDR3 loop spans 16 amino acids. Germline values: CDR1 MDHEN, CDR2 SYDVKM. V was clipped by 3 bases and J by 1 base, with 13 bases between them. This specimen belongs to a study of T cell responses to AZD1222 COVID-19 vaccine. Study-wide points: Recipients of AZD1222 seropositive at baseline numbered only 6 or 7.

Sequenced by immunoSEQ multiplex PCR; TCRdb stores in-frame clones only, minus some. The data contain roughly 140,000 clones, about 87% of them singletons. The TCR sequence derives from an adult in good health. The sample in question was peripheral blood, obtained on day 0 of MenACWY control vaccination. The chain is built from TRBV28 and TRBJ1-5; TRBD1 is a possible D gene (6 bases). The chain's CDR3 is CASSFKAGGSNQPQHF. CDR3 bases: TGTGCCAGCAGTTTTAAAGCGGGGGGCAGCAATCAGCCCCAGCATTTT. Variable domain in full (rest from reference TRBV28 and TRBJ1-5): DVKVTQSSRYLVKRTGEKVFLECVQDMDHENMFWYRQDPGLGLRLIYFSYDVKMKEKGDIPEGYSVSREKKERFSLILESASTNQTSMYLCASSFKAGGSNQPQHFGDGTRLSIL.